This T cell receptor beta chain was found in a study of blood T cell repertoires in COVID-19. For the study at large: T cells, B-cell-depleted T cells, or PBMCs supplied cDNA or gDNA.

Methods used by the authors: Researchers report that nucleated cell counts were estimated from reference gene primer amplification. Some clones are missing from TCRdb's copy, which holds only in-frame ones; the method was immunoSEQ multiplex PCR. That table furnishes V, J and clone size, whereas the DNA furnished D and trimming. The sample lists approximately 35,000 clones; 90% to 95% were seen once. Per germline, CDR1 KGHSH and CDR2 LQKENI. The ends lost 2 bases at V and 0 bases at J; junction bases unmatched: 3. This CDR3 has 15 amino acids. The chain combines TRBV18 with TRBJ1-1; 7 nucleotides line up with TRBD1. The clonotype originates from a human donor in a cohort sampled during active COVID-19. Sequencing input: peripheral blood. The CDR3 reads CASSPTGTVNTEAFF. The CDR3 DNA follows: TGTGCCAGCTCACCAACCGGGACAGTGAACACTGAAGCTTTCTTT.